The 28 T cell receptor beta chains below were found in one sample sequenced in a study of blood T cell repertoires in COVID-19. Here immunoSEQ multiplex PCR was the method, and the copy in TCRdb shows in-frame clones only, minus some. Of approximately 480,000 clones in the sample, 89% were seen once. Sequenced input: peripheral blood. Source of these receptors: a man in his late teens or twenties with COVID-19, enrolled during active disease.

The CDR3, as DNA: TGTGCCAGCAGCCAAAGCCGGGACGGGGAGCTGTTTTTT. The encoded protein is CASSQSRDGELFF. This chain links TRBV3-1 (or the pseudogene TRBV3-2) with TRBJ2-2; tentative D call: TRBD2 (5 bases). CDR1 LGHDT and CDR2 YNNKEL come from the germline V gene (reference sequence). The CDR3 extends over 13 amino acids. V dropped 2 bases and J dropped 7 bases, with 8 bases sitting between them.

The rearrangement joins TRBV27 to TRBJ2-7, with 9 bases fitting TRBD2. The V gene end was trimmed by 6 bases and the J gene end by 1 base; junction bases not matched to a gene: 7. The CDR3 extends over 15 amino acids. Germline V gene data show CDR1 as MNHEY and CDR2 as SMNVEV (reference sequence). This chain's CDR3 is CASRKTSGFSYEQYF. In nucleotides, the CDR3 is TGTGCCAGCAGGAAGACTAGCGGATTTTCCTACGAGCAGTACTTC.

This chain joins TRBV11-1 and TRBJ2-7; weak D call: TRBD2 (6 bases). CDR1 is SGHAT and CDR2 is FQDESV in the germline V gene (reference sequence). Trimming cost V 4 bases and J 7 bases, with 14 bases left between them. This CDR3 has 13 residues. This CDR3 is CASSSLFAGEQYF. The CDR3 nucleotides read TGTGCCAGCAGCTCCCTATTTGCGGGAGAGCAGTACTTC.

This chain connects TRBV19 to TRBJ1-4, with D perhaps TRBD1 (6 bases). CDR1 LNHDA and CDR2 SQIVND come from the germline V gene (reference sequence). The ends were cut back, 9 bases at V and 7 bases at J, with 18 bases in the middle. This CDR3 has 14 amino acids. The CDR3 loop is CASLRTGLGEKLFF. The CDR3 region has the DNA TGTGCCAGCCTGAGAACAGGGCTAGGTGAAAAACTGTTTTTT.

J is TRBJ2-3 and V is TRBV25-1; unclear D gene. CDR1 MGHDK and CDR2 SYGVNS come from the germline V gene. The CDR3 runs to 11 residues. With 3 bases removed from V and 7 bases from J, the gap between germline ends came to 5 bases. CDR3 DNA sequence: TGTGCCAGCAGTGATTTAAATACGCAGTATTTT. Protein: CASSDLNTQYF.

This chain uses TRBV2 with TRBJ1-2; 9 nucleotides align to TRBD1. The germline V gene has CDR1 SNHLY and CDR2 FYNNEI. The V gene end was trimmed by 9 bases and the J gene end by 3 bases; junction bases not matched to a gene: 5. The CDR3 is 13 residues long. CDR3 in amino acids: CARTGGYYYGYTF. CDR3 sequence (DNA): TGTGCCAGAACAGGGGGCTATTACTATGGCTACACCTTC.

V gene TRBV7-9 combines with J gene TRBJ2-5; D possibly corresponds to TRBD2 (5 bases). V was pared by 5 bases and J by 5 bases, with 9 bases between. The CDR3 is 12 amino acids. Germline CDR1 is SEHNR and CDR2 is FQNEAQ (reference sequence). CDR3 region: CASSHERETQYF. Here the CDR3 DNA reads TGTGCCAGCAGCCACGAGCGGGAGACCCAGTACTTC.

The gene calls are TRBV4-1 and TRBJ2-3; 7 bases map to TRBD1. Trimming at V came to 0 bases and at J to 6 bases, leaving 6 bases not matched to a gene. Germline CDR1 MGHRA, CDR2 YSYEKL. The CDR3 length is 15 residues. CDR3 sequence: CASSQDGQVRDTQYF. CDR3 DNA sequence: TGCGCCAGCAGCCAAGATGGACAGGTTCGGGATACGCAGTATTTT.

The chain employs TRBV2 and TRBJ2-7, with 10 bases lining up with TRBD1. V dropped 6 bases and J dropped 4; count of bases not matched to a gene: 6. CDR3 length: 14 amino acids. Germline CDR1 reads SNHLY; CDR2 reads FYNNEI. The CDR3 nucleotides are TGTGCCAGCAGAGGGGACAGGGGCCGTTACGAGCAGTACTTC. This translates into CASRGDRGRYEQYF.

The rearrangement uses TRBV6-1 and TRBJ2-7, with 10 bases fitting TRBD1. With 3 bases clipped from V and 2 bases from J, the junction kept 4 bases outside the gene matches. This CDR3 spans 15 amino acids. From germline, CDR1 is MNHNS and CDR2 SASEGT. CDR3 sequence (DNA): TGTGCCAGCAGTGAGGGGACAGGGGTCCCCTACGAGCAGTACTTC. It codes for CASSEGTGVPYEQYF.

In this sample, this clone turned up a few times. The chain links TRBV10-1 to TRBJ2-3; 14 bases match TRBD2. CDR1 and CDR2 (germline): WNHNN, SYGVQD (reference sequence). The CDR3 runs 16 residues. Trimming at V came to 2 bases and at J to 5 bases, leaving 3 bases not matched to a gene. In DNA, the CDR3 is TGCGCCAGCAGTGAGGGGACTAGCGGGAGAAGAGATACGCAGTATTTT. Amino acid sequence: CASSEGTSGRRDTQYF.

The V call is TRBV15, the J call TRBJ2-7, with 9 positions matching TRBD1. Germline trimming cut 1 base from V and 4 bases from J; bases unmatched to any gene: 5. The germline V gene encodes CDR1 LNHNV and CDR2 YYDKDF (reference sequence). The CDR3 has 15 amino acids. This CDR3 is CATSRGGTGYYEQYF. CDR3 in DNA: TGTGCCACCAGCAGAGGGGGGACAGGGTATTACGAGCAGTACTTC.

The chain recombines TRBV15 with TRBJ2-1; 8 nucleotides line up with TRBD2. V lost 8 bases, J lost 4 bases, and 10 bases stayed unmatched. Per germline, CDR1 LNHNV and CDR2 YYDKDF (reference sequence). This CDR3 contains 15 residues. CDR3 nucleotide sequence: TGTGCCACCCTCCCGGGCGGGAGGTTATACAATGAGCAGTTCTTC. Translation: CATLPGGRLYNEQFF.

The chain employs TRBV11-2 and TRBJ1-1, with unresolved D. Per germline, CDR1 SGHAT and CDR2 FQNNGV. The CDR3 is 12 residues long. With 10 bases removed from V and 0 bases from J, the gap between germline ends came to 9 bases. The CDR3 DNA reads TGTGCCATCCCAGGAATGAACACTGAAGCTTTCTTT. Translated: CAIPGMNTEAFF.

This chain uses TRBV21-1 with TRBJ2-1; the D call in the table, TRBD1, was not verified against the DNA. TRBV21-1 is labeled a pseudogene. The CDR3 runs 14 residues. CDR3 region: CASSNFRGYNEQFF. The CDR3 DNA reads TGTGCCAGCAGCAACTTCAGGGGCTACAATGAGCAGTTCTTC.

This chain joins TRBV7-9 and TRBJ2-1; tentative D call: TRBD1 (6 bases). The CDR3 length is 13 residues. V was trimmed by 6 bases and J by 6 bases, leaving 12 bases between them. The germline CDR1 and CDR2 sequences are SEHNR and FQNEAQ (reference sequence). The CDR3 nucleotides are TGTGCCAGCAGTATTGGACAGCGCAATGAGCAGTTCTTC. Its protein is CASSIGQRNEQFF.

This clone was counted a few times. V usage is TRBV6-5 and J usage is TRBJ1-1; D gene uncertain. The germline V gene has CDR1 MNHEY and CDR2 SVGAGI. The germline V and J ends were trimmed by 5 bases and 1 base, with 5 bases remaining between them. This CDR3 comprises 12 residues. CDR3 coding DNA: TGTGCCAGCAGTAGACAGAACACTGAAGCTTTCTTT. Its translation: CASSRQNTEAFF.

The chain uses TRBV7-9 and TRBJ2-5, with TRBD2 matching 16 bases. This CDR3 contains 17 residues. J gave up 5 bases and V 5 bases, and 8 bases lay outside the gene matches. Germline V lookup: CDR1 SEHNR, CDR2 FQNEAQ (reference sequence). For the CDR3, the DNA is TGTGCCAGCAGCGCTATGGGGACTAGCGGGAGGGCGGAGACCCAGTACTTC. Amino acids: CASSAMGTSGRAETQYF.

This chain links TRBV7-9 with TRBJ2-7, with 8 bases lining up with TRBD2. The CDR3 has 14 amino acids. From germline, CDR1 is SEHNR and CDR2 FQNEAQ (reference sequence). V lost 2 bases to trimming and J lost 4 bases; unmatched junction nucleotides: 4. The CDR3 DNA reads TGTGCCAGCAGCTTATCAGCGGGAGTGTACGAGCAGTACTTC. Translating gives CASSLSAGVYEQYF.

The chain employs TRBV28 and TRBJ2-3, with TRBD2 matching 7 bases. With 7 bases clipped from V and 6 bases from J, the junction kept 4 bases outside the gene matches. Germline values: CDR1 MDHEN, CDR2 SYDVKM. CDR3 length: 12 amino acids. The CDR3: CASKAGYDTQYF. The CDR3 nucleotides are TGTGCCAGCAAAGCGGGATACGATACGCAGTATTTT.

In this sample, this clone turned up once. The rearrangement uses TRBV11-2 and TRBJ2-7, with 7 nucleotides matching TRBD2. Germline CDR1 reads SGHAT; CDR2 reads FQNNGV. There are 14 residues in the CDR3. The V and J ends lost 6 bases and 0 bases, in that order; junction bases with no gene match: 5. In DNA form, the CDR3 reads TGTGCCAGCAGTCGGAGACTAGCCTCCTACGAGCAGTACTTC. It encodes CASSRRLASYEQYF.

The J gene is TRBJ2-1, the V gene TRBV10-3, with 9 bases matching TRBD2. Losses at the gene ends were 11 bases for V and 13 bases for J; bases not matched to a gene: 15. Per the germline V gene, CDR1 is ENHRY and CDR2 is SYGVKD. This CDR3 is 13 amino acids long. CDR3: CAAALAGGPKQFF. CDR3 sequence (DNA): TGTGCCGCCGCGCTGGCGGGAGGGCCTAAACAGTTCTTC.

The chain has TRBV6-5 and TRBJ1-2; D is possibly TRBD1 (5 bases). With 5 bases removed from V and 9 bases from J, the gap between germline ends came to 22 bases. Germline V gene data show CDR1 as MNHEY and CDR2 as SVGAGI. The CDR3 runs to 15 residues. The CDR3 loop reads CASSNPGTIDVSYTF. The CDR3 DNA reads TGTGCCAGCAGTAACCCCGGGACTATTGATGTGAGCTACACCTTC.

This sequence joins TRBV6-5 and TRBJ2-3; D gene ambiguous. Germline CDR1 and CDR2: MNHEY and SVGAGI. V was cut by 6 bases and J by 0 bases, with 7 bases left in between. The length of the CDR3 is 13 residues. The CDR3: CASRSSSTDTQYF. The CDR3 nucleotides read TGTGCCAGCAGGTCTTCTAGCACAGATACGCAGTATTTT.

As concerns this clone: Different DNA sequences within this sample yield the same CDR3. The chain joins TRBV12-3 or TRBV12-4 to TRBJ2-1; D is unresolved. V was clipped by 5 bases and J by 6 bases, with 5 bases between them. The CDR3 totals 11 residues. The CDR3 here is CASSPGNEQFF. CDR3 nucleotides: TGTGCCAGCAGTCCCGGCAATGAGCAGTTCTTC.

The chain recombines TRBV19 with TRBJ2-7; D unresolved. The germline gives CDR1 LNHDA, CDR2 SQIVND (reference sequence). This CDR3 contains 12 residues. The V gene lost 5 bases and the J gene lost 5 bases, with 10 bases spanning the gap. CDR3 sequence reads: CASSSYRDEQYF. DNA for the CDR3: TGTGCCAGTAGTTCCTACCGGGACGAGCAGTACTTC.

The chain carries TRBV27 and TRBJ1-6; maybe TRBD1 (6 bases). Germline CDR1 reads MNHEY; CDR2 reads SMNVEV (reference sequence). This CDR3 spans 17 amino acids. V was shortened by 4 bases and J by 0 bases, with 13 bases between the two germline ends. CDR3 sequence: CASSSRTDFSYNSPLHF. In nucleotides, the CDR3 is TGTGCCAGCAGTTCTCGGACAGACTTCTCCTATAATTCACCCCTCCACTTT.

The chain carries TRBV2 and TRBJ1-2, with 7 bases lining up with TRBD1. CDR3 length: 13 residues. J was trimmed by 8 bases and V by 4 bases; bases with no gene match: 7. Per germline, CDR1 SNHLY and CDR2 FYNNEI. The CDR3 bases are TGTGCCAGCAGTGGCGGGACAGAAGGAGGCTACACCTTC. Its protein product is CASSGGTEGGYTF.